What follows are 8 T cell receptor beta chains derived from one specimen sequenced in a study of T cells after yellow fever vaccination. TCRdb redid the calling of the 5' RACE reads with MiXCR, one entry per CDR3 protein. The table records over 25,000 distinct CDR3 sequences, under 12% of them present only once. The sample was PBMCs, either bulk or a sorted T-cell subset (CD4+, CD8+, memory, or dextramer-sorted; not recorded which), taken around 16 days after the first yellow fever vaccination. All receptors derive from a man between 18 and 29 years old who received the YFV17D yellow fever vaccine.

On this clonotype itself: This may be a read error: a much more frequent sequence differs by one nucleotide. The chain couples TRBV13 to TRBJ2-7; D tentatively reads TRBD1 or TRBD2 (5 bases each). This CDR3 is built from 14 residues. Germline CDR1 is PRHDT and CDR2 is FYEKMQ (reference sequence). In nucleotides, the CDR3 is TGTGCCAGCAGCCGGGGACGGCCCGCCTACGAGCAGAACGTC. Translated, it gives CASSRGRPAYEQNV.

The rearrangement uses TRBV28 and TRBJ2-2, with D possibly being TRBD1 (5 bases). Germline lookup yields CDR1 MDHEN and CDR2 SYDVKM. This CDR3 has 13 amino acids. V was cut by 7 bases and J by 7 bases, with 13 bases left in between. The CDR3 loop is CASIGQGHGELFF. CDR3 sequence (DNA): TGTGCCAGCATAGGGCAGGGTCACGGGGAGCTGTTTTTT.

Many counts were recorded for this clonotype. V and J are TRBV20-1 and TRBJ1-1; D is unclear. Germline V gene sequence: CDR1 DFQATT, CDR2 SNEGSKA (reference sequence). The germline V and J ends were trimmed by 5 bases and 0 bases, with 13 bases remaining between them. This CDR3 is 14 amino acids long. The CDR3 spells CSAPPPSVNTEAFF. In nucleotides, the CDR3 is TGCAGTGCTCCCCCCCCGTCGGTGAACACTGAAGCTTTCTTT.

This clonotype was seen many times. The chain employs TRBV5-1 and TRBJ1-2; tentative D call: TRBD1 (5 bases). This CDR3 is built from 16 residues. V lost 6 bases to trimming and J lost 12 bases, with 30 bases between them. Germline loops: CDR1 SGHRS, CDR2 YFSETQ. The CDR3 spells CASKSKTGTDASGNTF. Written as DNA, the CDR3 is TGCGCCAGCAAATCAAAGACCGGGACCGACGCCTCGGGGAACACCTTC.

This clonotype was observed a few times. Since a much larger clone is just one base distant, this may be a read error. The J gene is TRBJ2-3, the V gene TRBV29-1; 11 bases map to TRBD2. The germline V gene encodes CDR1 SQVTM and CDR2 ANQGSEA. CDR3 length equals 18 residues. The trim removed 7 bases at V and 3 bases at J, leaving 18 bases unmatched. The CDR3 loop reads CSGSWGLAEVKGTDTQYF. The CDR3 coding sequence is TGCAGCGGGTCTTGGGGACTAGCGGAAGTGAAGGGAACAGATACGCAGTATTTT.

J is TRBJ1-4 and V is TRBV11-2; 7 bases are shared with TRBD1. The CDR3 is 14 amino acids. The ends lost 4 bases at V and 3 bases at J; junction bases unmatched: 2. CDR1 and CDR2 from the germline V gene are SGHAT and FQNNGV. This CDR3 is CASSWDSSNEKLFF. The DNA of the CDR3 is TGTGCCAGCAGCTGGGACAGCTCTAATGAAAAACTGTTTTTT. The whole variable domain, remainder taken from reference TRBV11-2 and TRBJ1-4, is EAGVAQSPRYKIIEKRQSVAFWCNPISGHATLYWYQQILGQGPKLLIQFQNNGVVDDSQLPKDRFSAERLKGVDSTLKIQPAKLEDSAVYLCASSWDSSNEKLFFGSGTQLSVL.

The J gene is TRBJ1-1, the V gene TRBV5-1; 7 bases are a match to TRBD1. After removal of 0 bases from V and 10 bases from J, the junction contained 6 bases not matched to a gene. The CDR3 length is 13 residues. Germline assignment: CDR1 SGHRS and CDR2 YFSETQ. The CDR3 protein is CASSLGGRGSAFF. For the CDR3, the DNA is TGCGCCAGCAGCTTGGGGGGCAGGGGGTCAGCTTTCTTT.

This clonotype was counted many times. This chain connects TRBV10-3 to TRBJ2-5; D is perhaps TRBD1 (6 bases). The CDR3 is made up of 15 amino acids. The V end was cut by 2 bases, the J end by 5 bases, with 15 bases between. CDR1 and CDR2 from the germline V gene are ENHRY and SYGVKD. CDR3 DNA sequence: TGTGCCATCAGTGAGCCGGACAGTAGAGGCGAGACCCAGTACTTC. Protein sequence: CAISEPDSRGETQYF.